A selection of T cell receptor beta chains follows, all from one sample in a study of T cell responses to AZD1222 COVID-19 vaccine. Clones were sequenced by immunoSEQ multiplex PCR, and TCRdb holds only the in-frame ones, with some missing. The data hold some 150,000 clones, with about 93% observed a single time. Sample: peripheral blood, taken on day 0 of AZD1222 vaccination. The receptors stem from an adult in good health. CDR3s include the opening cysteine and the closing phenylalanine or tryptophan. A D gene is named only where the DNA matches it firmly. Clone size is not always given. Where it is, it says once, few, many or a class for expanded clones.

size	V	J	D	DNA	CDR3
once	TRBV6-1	TRBJ1-2	NA	TGTGCCAGCAGTGAGTGGCGTCTACGCCGAGTAAAAAAAACTGGCTACACCTTC	CASSEWRLRRVKKTGYTF
NA	TRBV19	TRBJ1-1	NA	TGTGCCAGTAGTAGATCGACCAGGGGTCCCATGAACACTGAAGCTTTCTTT	CASSRSTRGPMNTEAFF
NA	TRBV5-4	TRBJ2-7	NA	TGTGCCAGCAGCTTGGTACCCCTAGGGGACTACGAGCAGTACTTC	CASSLVPLGDYEQYF
NA	TRBV7-9	TRBJ2-1	TRBD2	TGTGCCAGCAGCTTAGAGACTAGCGGTCACAATGAGCAGTTCTTC	CASSLETSGHNEQFF
NA	TRBV7-9	TRBJ1-2	NA	TGTGCCAGCAGCTTACGCTCCTTTTATGGCTACACCTTC	CASSLRSFYGYTF
NA	TRBV30	TRBJ1-1	NA	TGTGCCTGGGGCAGGGGAAGCGACACTGAAGCTTTCTTT	CAWGRGSDTEAFF
NA	TRBV19	TRBJ1-5	NA	TGTGCCACCTCTGGGACCCTAAGAGATCAGCCCCAGCATTTT	CATSGTLRDQPQHF
NA	TRBV7-2	TRBJ1-1	NA	TGTGCCAGCAGCTCCACCCCGGGACAGAACACTGAAGCTTTCTTT	CASSSTPGQNTEAFF
NA	TRBV18	TRBJ1-6	TRBD1	TGTGCCAGCTCACCACGGGACAGTAATTCACCCCTCCACTTT	CASSPRDSNSPLHF
NA	TRBV2	TRBJ2-7	TRBD1	TGTGCCAGCCGAGACAGGGGCTTAATCTTCTACGAGCAGTACTTC	CASRDRGLIFYEQYF
NA	TRBV7-2	TRBJ1-2	NA	TGTGCCAGCAGCTTAGAGGCAGAACATGGCTACACCTTC	CASSLEAEHGYTF
NA	TRBV20-1	TRBJ1-1	NA	TGCAGTGCTAGTTTATTGAACACTGAAGCTTTCTTT	CSASLLNTEAFF
NA	TRBV29-1	TRBJ2-1	TRBD2	TGCAGCGTTGCCCGGGGGGGTCCCTACAATGAGCAGTTCTTC	CSVARGGPYNEQFF
NA	TRBV13	TRBJ1-1	NA	TGTGCCAGCAGCTTAGATTTCCGGGGACTGAACACTGAAGCTTTCTTT	CASSLDFRGLNTEAFF
NA	TRBV19	TRBJ1-1	NA	TGTGCCAGTAGTATATCCCGGGGGGCTCACACTGAAGCTTTCTTT	CASSISRGAHTEAFF
NA	TRBV19	TRBJ1-5	NA	TGTGCCAGTAGGGGGAGGGCCGCGCAGTATAGCAATCAGCCCCAGCATTTT	CASRGRAAQYSNQPQHF
NA	TRBV5-5	TRBJ2-3	TRBD2	TGTGCCAGCAGCTCGCTTTTGGGGGGGTGGACAGATACGCAGTATTTT	CASSSLLGGWTDTQYF
NA	TRBV19	TRBJ1-2	NA	TGTGCCGTAGGCGCAGGGCACGGCTACACCTTC	CAVGAGHGYTF
NA	TRBV20-1	TRBJ2-1	TRBD2	TGCAGTGCTAGTGGGGGGGAAACACATGAGCAGTTCTTC	CSASGGETHEQFF
NA	TRBV20-1	TRBJ2-1	NA	TGCAGTGCTAGAGCGGGGCATGAGCAGTTCTTC	CSARAGHEQFF
NA	TRBV20-1	TRBJ1-6	NA	TGCAGTGCTAGAGATGGTTCACCCCTCCACTTT	CSARDGSPLHF
NA	TRBV19	TRBJ1-2	NA	TGTGCCAGCGGGGACTATGGCTACACCTTC	CASGDYGYTF
NA	TRBV6-6	TRBJ2-5	NA	TGTGCCAGCAGTGGCCAGGGGGGAGGGGAGACCCAGTACTTC	CASSGQGGGETQYF
NA	TRBV9	TRBJ2-3	TRBD2	TGTGCCAGCAGCGTAGAGGAACTAGCGGGGGATAGCACAGATACGCAGTATTTT	CASSVEELAGDSTDTQYF
NA	TRBV7-9	TRBJ2-7	TRBD2	TGTGCCAGCAGTCAAATTAGCGGGGGGGCGAGGTCCTACGAGCAGTACTTC	CASSQISGGARSYEQYF
NA	TRBV3-1/TRBV3-2	TRBJ1-6	NA	TGTGCCAGCAGTGAGGGACGAGATAATTCACCCCTCCACTTT	CASSEGRDNSPLHF
few	TRBV6-5	TRBJ1-6	TRBD1	TGTGCCAGCAGTTACTCCCCGGGACAGGGTTATTCACCCCTCCACTTT	CASSYSPGQGYSPLHF
NA	TRBV30	TRBJ2-2	NA	TGTGCCTGGAGTGGGCTGTCGGGGGCCACCGGGGAGCTGTTTTTT	CAWSGLSGATGELFF
NA	TRBV3-1/TRBV3-2	TRBJ2-2	NA	TGTGCCAGCAGCCAATACGTCGGGGAGTACACCGGGGAGCTGTTTTTT	CASSQYVGEYTGELFF
once	TRBV7-9	TRBJ1-4	TRBD1	TGTGCCAGCAGCTCCGGGACAGGGTTGGAAAAACTGTTTTTT	CASSSGTGLEKLFF
NA	TRBV28	TRBJ2-3	TRBD1	TGTGCCAGCAGTTTAGTCGGGACAGGGAGAGCAGATACGCAGTATTTT	CASSLVGTGRADTQYF
NA	TRBV7-9	TRBJ1-2	NA	TGTGCCAGCAGTCGAGGGGCCTATGGCTACACCTTC	CASSRGAYGYTF
NA	TRBV19	TRBJ1-6	NA	TGTGCCAGTAGTATGGGACGTAATTCACCCCTCCACTTT	CASSMGRNSPLHF
NA	TRBV5-1	TRBJ2-7	NA	TGCGCCAGCAGCTGGGGGGCGCGGTTAAGCGAGCAGTACTTC	CASSWGARLSEQYF
NA	TRBV27	TRBJ2-3	TRBD1	TGTGCCAGCAGTTTAAGGGGGCCACACCAGGGTAAGGAAGATACGCAGTATTTT	CASSLRGPHQGKEDTQYF
NA	TRBV4-1	TRBJ1-1	TRBD1	TGCGCCAGCGGGAGGGTGGCGGGACAGGCGATTTTCTTT	CASGRVAGQAIFF
NA	TRBV27	TRBJ2-7	NA	TGTGCCAGCAGTCCCTCAAGGGCCGTTGATGGGGCCGAGCAGTACTTC	CASSPSRAVDGAEQYF
NA	TRBV10-3	TRBJ1-3	TRBD1	TGTGCCATCTTGACAGGGCCTGGAAACACCATATATTTT	CAILTGPGNTIYF
NA	TRBV9	TRBJ2-6	NA	TGTGCCAGCAGCGCTAGCATGGAATCTGGGGCCAACGTCCTGACTTTC	CASSASMESGANVLTF